What follows is one TCR beta chain and its context. Its specificity is unknown. Patients were all untreated before their thyroid surgery. This specimen comes from a study of metastatic and nonmetastatic thyroid tumors. Study-wide points: TCR beta diversity was reportedly significantly higher in malignant thyroid tumors than benign nodules, in blood and tumor.

TCRdb reanalyzed the PCR reads with MiXCR. The sample has 5,700 or so clones; roughly 34% are singletons. The source is a female donor with papillary thyroid cancer or a benign thyroid nodule (not recorded which). Some clones in this sample may be carry-over from other donors' samples. What was sequenced was adjacent normal tissue.

The DNA of the CDR3 is TGTGCCAGCAGCTCACAAGGGACAGGGTTGGACACCTTC. Amino acid sequence: CASSSQGTGLDTF. This chain uses TRBV28 with TRBJ1-2; 9 bases map to TRBD1. Unmatched junction bases numbered 11, after V lost 6 bases and J lost 12 bases. Germline assignment: CDR1 MDHEN and CDR2 SYDVKM. The CDR3 totals 13 residues.